This T cell receptor (beta chain) came from a study of cytomegalovirus exposure and HLA in healthy donors. Broader study findings: V- and J-gene trimming in TCR beta was tied to a missense DCLRE1C variant by an analysis performed later. It was reported that the classifier diagnosed cytomegalovirus status with high specificity and sensitivity in both the original and validation cohorts. Investigators reported around 150 TCR beta chains as tied to cytomegalovirus. In an earlier analysis, productive rearrangement rates for most beta V segments clustered near 87% or 30%.

CDR3 length: 14 amino acids. The germline V and J ends were trimmed by 0 bases and 5 bases, with 9 bases remaining between them. Germline assignment: CDR1 SGHDT and CDR2 YYEEEE. About this clone itself: Antigen: not known.

PCR employed 60 Vbeta and 13 Jbeta primers. TCRdb keeps only in-frame clones here, not all; method: immunoSEQ multiplex PCR. The data contain around 120,000 clones, roughly 85% of them singletons. This chain uses TRBV5-6 with TRBJ1-5; D gene unclear. The TCR sequence derives from a woman in her forties in good health and CMV-seronegative. The specimen was PBMCs. The CDR3 loop reads CASSLGGRYQPQHF. The CDR3 DNA follows: TGTGCCAGCAGCTTGGGAGGGAGGTATCAGCCCCAGCATTTT.